These 21 T cell receptor beta chains came from one sample sequenced in a study of blood T cells in healthy people across ages. A sample-barcoded 5' primer and a J-beta primer mix were used in a second PCR of roughly 6 to 11 cycles. TCRdb itself ran the 5' RACE reads through MiXCR, one entry per CDR3 protein. The sample gives 800,000 to 950,000 distinct CDR3 sequences, 25% to 30% of which show up once; about a tenth is in the top ten. These same records also appear under a second study, on T cells of mothers and their children.

The sequencing input was blood. The receptors shown here come from a woman aged 35 to 49 in good health.

V usage is TRBV7-9 and J usage is TRBJ2-7; D gene ambiguous. Trimming pared 4 bases from V and 0 bases from J, leaving 10 bases between. CDR3 size: 14 residues. Germline-derived CDR1 and CDR2 are SEHNR and FQNEAQ (reference sequence). CDR3 amino acids: CASSSAEASYEQYF. DNA for the CDR3: TGTGCCAGCAGCTCAGCAGAGGCCTCCTACGAGCAGTACTTC.

V and J are TRBV6-1 and TRBJ1-5, with 7 bases aligning to TRBD1. CDR1 and CDR2 from the germline V gene are MNHNS and SASEGT. The ends lost 0 bases at V and 2 bases at J; junction bases unmatched: 4. This CDR3 has 16 amino acids. CDR3 region: CASSEAIGQGNQPQHF. The CDR3 bases are TGTGCCAGCAGTGAAGCAATTGGACAGGGCAATCAGCCCCAGCATTTT.

The V gene is TRBV11-1, the J gene TRBJ2-4; the D gene is possibly TRBD2 (6 bases). The tail of the sequence fits TRBJ2-7 better, so the J call may be wrong. Germline V gene lookup returns CDR1 SGHAT and CDR2 FQDESV (reference sequence). The CDR3 is made up of 13 amino acids. CDR3 sequence reads: CASSFAGTGEQYF. The CDR3 nucleotides are TGTGCCAGCAGCTTCGCGGGGACGGGCGAGCAGTACTTC.

CDR3 sequence: CASSLRREGGDYGYTF. CDR3 nucleotides: TGTGCCAGCAGCTTACGCAGGGAGGGAGGGGACTATGGCTACACCTTC. The chain uses TRBV7-2 and TRBJ1-2; D possibly corresponds to TRBD1 (5 bases). V was shortened by 2 bases and J by 3 bases, with 16 bases between the two germline ends. The CDR3 extends over 16 amino acids. The germline V gene encodes CDR1 SGHTA and CDR2 FQGNSA.

This clonotype was seen once. The J gene is TRBJ1-1, the V gene TRBV14; D gene uncertain. Germline V gives CDR1 SGHDN, CDR2 FVKESK. The CDR3 spans 13 residues. Trimming pared 3 bases from V and 10 bases from J, leaving 15 bases between. The CDR3: CASSHVREVVAFF. The CDR3 region has the DNA TGTGCCAGCAGCCACGTCCGGGAAGTGGTAGCTTTCTTT.

The sample holds a few counts of this clonotype. Its ends do not fully match the called genes, so a read error is possible. The CDR3, as DNA: TGCGCCAGCAGCCAACGGCTAGGGAACTACGGGCAGTACTTC. It is translated as CASSQRLGNYGQYF. The chain is built from TRBV4-3 and TRBJ2-7; D call uncertain. Germline V gene data show CDR1 as LGHNA and CDR2 as YSLEER. The CDR3 sequence is 14 residues long.

V gene TRBV14 combines with J gene TRBJ2-5; 8 nucleotides match TRBD2. The CDR3 spans 16 residues. Germline V gene sequence: CDR1 SGHDN, CDR2 FVKESK. The junction had 9 bases not matched to a gene; V was cut back by 4 bases and J by 2 bases. This CDR3 reads CASSPGGAGVQETQYF. The CDR3, as DNA: TGTGCCAGCAGCCCCGGGGGAGCGGGGGTACAAGAGACCCAGTACTTC.

There are a few counts of this clonotype. The CDR3 loop is CASSTPGRLYNEQFF. For the CDR3, the DNA is TGTGCCAGTAGTACGCCGGGCCGCCTGTACAATGAGCAGTTCTTC. The chain combines TRBV19 with TRBJ2-1; D call uncertain. This CDR3 is built from 15 residues. V gave up 4 bases and J gave up 4 bases, with 14 bases separating them. Germline V gene lookup returns CDR1 LNHDA and CDR2 SQIVND (reference sequence).

This clonotype has ten or more counts. The chain carries TRBV27 and TRBJ1-1; D not certain. Trimming stripped 4 bases from V and 4 bases from J, with 10 bases between. Germline CDR1 and CDR2: MNHEY and SMNVEV (reference sequence). The CDR3 is 13 amino acids. The CDR3 sequence: CASSYGMGTEAFF. The CDR3 DNA follows: TGTGCCAGCAGTTACGGTATGGGCACTGAAGCTTTCTTT.

The chain is built from TRBV6-5 and TRBJ2-5; D might be TRBD2 (6 bases). Trimming pared 0 bases from V and 4 bases from J, leaving 18 bases between. The germline V gene has CDR1 MNHEY and CDR2 SVGAGI. This CDR3 contains 17 residues. The CDR3 spells CASSYSSPGIGGETQYF. The CDR3 nucleotides read TGTGCCAGCAGTTACTCGAGCCCAGGGATCGGGGGAGAGACCCAGTACTTC.

The table lists this clonotype with many counts. V and J are TRBV9 and TRBJ2-5, with TRBD2 matching over 10 bases. V gave up 5 bases and J gave up 5 bases; unmatched junction bases: 9. Germline CDR1 SGDLS, CDR2 YYNGEE. This CDR3 has 15 amino acids. Here the CDR3 DNA reads TGTGCCAGCAGTCGAGCGGGGGGGCGTATTGAGACCCAGTACTTC. Translating gives CASSRAGGRIETQYF. The complete variable domain, with remaining parts taken from reference TRBV9 and TRBJ2-5, reads DSGVTQTPKHLITATGQRVTLRCSPRSGDLSVYWYQQSLDQGLQFLIQYYNGEERAKGNILERFSAQQFPDLHSELNLSSLELGDSALYFCASSRAGGRIETQYFGPGTRLLVL.

This clonotype was seen more than once but under ten times. The rearrangement links TRBV18 to TRBJ2-1, with TRBD1 matching over 8 bases. CDR3 size: 14 residues. The germline V gene encodes CDR1 KGHSH and CDR2 LQKENI. J lost 6 bases, V lost 4 bases, and 5 bases had no gene match. This CDR3 is CASSRGQGGNEQFF. The CDR3 bases are TGTGCCAGCTCACGCGGACAGGGAGGCAATGAGCAGTTCTTC.

As for this clonotype: A much more abundant neighbour one base away suggests this may be a read error. J is TRBJ1-2 and V is TRBV12-3 or TRBV12-4; 7 bases line up with TRBD1. Losses at the gene ends were 11 bases for V and 4 bases for J; bases not matched to a gene: 4. The CDR3 runs 11 residues. Written as DNA, the CDR3 is TGTGCCGGCGGGACAGCCTATGGCTACACCTTC. It translates to CAGGTAYGYTF.

This chain links TRBV9 with TRBJ2-7, with D unresolved. The CDR3 totals 13 residues. Germline values: CDR1 SGDLS, CDR2 YYNGEE. V was shortened by 5 bases and J by 3 bases, with 12 bases between the two germline ends. The DNA of the CDR3 is TGTGCCAGCAGTTCTCGGATGGACTACGAGCAGTACTTC. Amino acid sequence: CASSSRMDYEQYF.

V usage is TRBV6-2 or TRBV6-3 and J usage is TRBJ2-5; 9 bases map to TRBD2. CDR1 is MNHEY and CDR2 is SVGEGT in the germline V gene. The CDR3 is 16 residues long. J lost 0 bases, V lost 4 bases, and 6 bases had no gene match. The CDR3 spells CASSSDGLAYQETQYF. In DNA, the CDR3 is TGTGCCAGCAGTTCTGACGGACTAGCGTACCAAGAGACCCAGTACTTC.

This clonotype was seen at least ten times. This chain joins TRBV20-1 and TRBJ2-7, with D possibly TRBD2 on 6 matching bases. V lost 7 bases to trimming and J lost 6 bases, with 19 bases between them. The CDR3 is made up of 13 amino acids. The germline gives CDR1 DFQATT, CDR2 SNEGSKA (reference sequence). The DNA of the CDR3 is TGCAGTGTCCCCCCTTTGGGGGGAAGCGAGCAGTACTTC. This encodes CSVPPLGGSEQYF.

This clonotype turned up a few times. V usage is TRBV11-2 and J usage is TRBJ2-7, with D unclear. There are 12 residues in the CDR3. CDR1 SGHAT and CDR2 FQNNGV come from the germline V gene. Deletions cut 4 bases from V and 6 bases from J, with 10 bases between. The CDR3 nucleotides read TGTGCCAGCAGCTCGACCTCTCGCGAGCAGTACTTC. Its protein is CASSSTSREQYF.

The sample holds a few counts of this clonotype. The chain joins TRBV5-1 to TRBJ1-4; 7 bases agree with TRBD1. The trim removed 3 bases at V and 4 bases at J, leaving 3 bases unmatched. Looked up from germline, CDR1 is SGHRS and CDR2 is YFSETQ. The CDR3 covers 14 residues. Here the CDR3 reads CASSWGQINEKLFF. The CDR3 coding sequence is TGCGCCAGCAGCTGGGGACAGATTAATGAAAAACTGTTTTTT.

The table lists this clonotype with many counts. V and J are TRBV12-3 or TRBV12-4 and TRBJ1-2; 9 bases align to TRBD1. With 1 base clipped from V and 1 base from J, the junction kept 4 bases outside the gene matches. The CDR3 sequence is 16 residues long. The CDR3 spells CASSLGGQGGNYGYTF. The CDR3 nucleotides read TGTGCCAGCAGTTTAGGGGGACAGGGAGGTAACTATGGCTACACCTTC.

This clonotype is a singleton in its sample. This chain joins TRBV7-9 and TRBJ2-1, with D hard to call. Deletions cut 5 bases from V and 6 bases from J, with 14 bases between. This CDR3 is built from 14 residues. Looked up from germline, CDR1 is SEHNR and CDR2 is FQNEAQ (reference sequence). The CDR3 nucleotides are TGTGCCAGCAGCGGGCGGTCCCCTCCCAATGAGCAGTTCTTC. Translation gives CASSGRSPPNEQFF.

The chain uses TRBV27 and TRBJ1-5; the D gene is possibly TRBD1 (5 bases). Looked up from germline, CDR1 is MNHEY and CDR2 is SMNVEV (reference sequence). The CDR3 has 13 residues. V was shortened by 5 bases and J by 5 bases, with 10 bases between the two germline ends. The CDR3 bases are TGTGCCAGCAGTCTCCAGGGCCATCAGCCCCAGCATTTT. It is translated as CASSLQGHQPQHF.